Listed here are 8 T cell receptor beta chains from one sample, sequenced in a study of blood T cells in healthy people across ages. Primed by a sample-barcoded 5' primer and a J-beta primer mix, a second PCR proceeded for roughly 6 to 12 cycles. MiXCR, run by TCRdb on the 5' RACE reads, gives a single entry per CDR3 protein. The repertoire holds about 780,000 distinct CDR3 sequences, with 35% to 50% as singletons. Sequenced sample: blood. Receptor source: a man at least 80 years old in good health.

This chain connects TRBV9 to TRBJ2-2; TRBD1 matches 9 bases. CDR3 length equals 16 residues. Germline-derived CDR1 and CDR2 are SGDLS and YYNGEE. Trimming at V came to 4 bases and at J to 5 bases, leaving 9 bases not matched to a gene. The CDR3 region has the DNA TGTGCCAGCAGCACGTCCGGGACAGGGCTGACCGGGGAGCTGTTTTTT. Translating it yields CASSTSGTGLTGELFF.

J is TRBJ1-1 and V is TRBV21-1. TRBV21-1 is termed a pseudogene. The CDR3 has 17 amino acids. The CDR3 DNA is TGTGCCAGCAGCAAACAGGGCCCGGTCCCTCTGAACACTGAAGCTTTCTTT. Translation gives CASSKQGPVPLNTEAFF.

This clonotype was picked up many times. The rearrangement joins TRBV7-2 to TRBJ2-1; D is perhaps TRBD2 (6 bases). This CDR3 has 15 amino acids. The germline V gene encodes CDR1 SGHTA and CDR2 FQGNSA. The ends were cut back, 5 bases at V and 4 bases at J, with 15 bases in the middle. The CDR3 region has the DNA TGTGCCAGCAGCACCACCGGCGGGACGTACAATGAGCAGTTCTTC. Amino acids: CASSTTGGTYNEQFF.

The chain combines TRBV29-1 with TRBJ2-1; 15 bases agree with TRBD2. The V gene's germline CDR1 is SQVTM and CDR2 ANQGSEA. V trimming: 6 bases; J trimming: 2 bases; junction bases outside the gene matches: 8. The CDR3 contains 17 residues. This chain's CDR3 is CSVPGLAGGSPYNEQFF. As DNA, the CDR3 is TGCAGCGTACCGGGACTAGCGGGAGGAAGTCCCTACAATGAGCAGTTCTTC.

The rearrangement uses TRBV5-1 and TRBJ2-1; a possible D gene is TRBD1 (6 bases). This CDR3 comprises 13 residues. CDR1 SGHRS and CDR2 YFSETQ come from the germline V gene. V dropped 10 bases and J dropped 8 bases, with 19 bases sitting between them. The CDR3 coding sequence is TGCGCCCGTCTGTACACAGGGCAGCATGAGCAGTTCTTC. It codes for CARLYTGQHEQFF.

The J gene is TRBJ2-2, the V gene TRBV11-3, with 8 bases lining up with TRBD2. V lost 5 bases, J lost 0 bases, and 8 bases stayed unmatched. The CDR3 sequence is 17 residues long. Germline lookup yields CDR1 SGHNT and CDR2 YENEEA. CDR3 bases: TGTGCCAGCAGCCCCAGCGGGGGTACTTCGAACACCGGGGAGCTGTTTTTT. Encoded protein: CASSPSGGTSNTGELFF.

The chain uses TRBV12-3 or TRBV12-4 and TRBJ2-1; D call uncertain. Deletions cut 6 bases from V and 6 bases from J, with 9 bases between. The CDR3 has 12 amino acids. CDR3 sequence reads: CASSTGRNEQFF. The CDR3, as DNA: TGTGCCAGCAGCACTGGTCGCAATGAGCAGTTCTTC.

The chain links TRBV14 to TRBJ2-1; 8 bases match TRBD1. This CDR3 is 15 amino acids long. The V gene end was trimmed by 4 bases and the J gene end by 5 bases; junction bases not matched to a gene: 7. Germline V gene sequence: CDR1 SGHDN, CDR2 FVKESK. The CDR3 region has the DNA TGTGCCAGCAGCCGAAGGGGCAGGGGGCACAATGAGCAGTTCTTC. It is translated as CASSRRGRGHNEQFF.